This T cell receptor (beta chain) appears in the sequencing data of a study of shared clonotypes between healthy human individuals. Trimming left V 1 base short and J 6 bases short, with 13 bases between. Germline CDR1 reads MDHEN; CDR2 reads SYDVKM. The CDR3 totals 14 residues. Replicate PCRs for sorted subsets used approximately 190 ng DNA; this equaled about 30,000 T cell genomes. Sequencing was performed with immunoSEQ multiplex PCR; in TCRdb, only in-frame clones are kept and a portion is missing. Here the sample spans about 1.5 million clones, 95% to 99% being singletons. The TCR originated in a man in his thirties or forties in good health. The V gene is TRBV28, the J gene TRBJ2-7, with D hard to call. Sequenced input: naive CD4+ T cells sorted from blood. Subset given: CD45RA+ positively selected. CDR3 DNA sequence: TGTGCCAGCAGTTTATCCTACGGATATGGCGAGCAGTACTTC. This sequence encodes CASSLSYGYGEQYF.